This is a list of T cell receptor beta chains from one sample in a study of cytotoxic CD8 clonotypes in ibrutinib-treated CLL. Produced via immunoSEQ multiplex PCR; TCRdb's table is partial and in-frame only. The sample has more than 7,500 clones, more than 65% seen once. Sequencing used PBMCs, obtained before ibrutinib treatment. These receptors were collected from a human donor with chronic lymphocytic leukemia. The CDR3 runs from the conserved cysteine through the conserved F or W. Each record gives: V gene, clone size, D gene, J gene, CDR3 DNA, CDR3 protein. A D gene is named only where the DNA matches it firmly. For some rows the clone size is stated as once, few or many, or as a class when expanded; others skip it.

V: TRBV21-1
size: NA
D: NA
J: TRBJ1-2
DNA: TGTGCCAGCAGCACGGGACAGGGGGCGTCGATCTATGGCTACACCTTC
CDR3: CASSTGQGASIYGYTF

V: TRBV10-3
size: NA
D: TRBD1
J: TRBJ2-7
DNA: TGTGCCATCACGTCCGGGACAGTGGTGGGTGAGCAGTACTTC
CDR3: CAITSGTVVGEQYF

V: TRBV28
size: NA
D: TRBD1
J: TRBJ1-2
DNA: TGTGCCAGCACTACTACCCTCCGGGACAGGTTCTACTATGGCTACACCTTC
CDR3: CASTTTLRDRFYYGYTF

V: TRBV6-5
size: NA
D: TRBD2
J: TRBJ2-7
DNA: TGTGCCAGCAGTTACCACCCGGGACTAGCGGAAGAGCAGTACTTC
CDR3: CASSYHPGLAEEQYF

V: TRBV5-1
size: NA
D: NA
J: TRBJ2-1
DNA: TGCGCCAGCAGCTCAAGGACAGCAAACAATGAGCAGTTCTTC
CDR3: CASSSRTANNEQFF

V: TRBV21-1
size: once
D: NA
J: TRBJ1-2
DNA: TGTGCCAGCAGCAAAGCCGAGGGTTTGATAAGCTTGGACTATGGCTACACCTTC
CDR3: CASSKAEGLISLDYGYTF

V: TRBV28
size: once
D: NA
J: TRBJ1-5
DNA: TGTGCCAGCAGTTTTAACGTTCAGCCCCAGCATTTT
CDR3: CASSFNVQPQHF

V: TRBV10-3
size: once
D: NA
J: TRBJ1-2
DNA: TGTGCCATCAGTGAGAAGGAGGGAGGGGCCGGCTACACCTTC
CDR3: CAISEKEGGAGYTF

V: TRBV25-1
size: NA
D: NA
J: TRBJ2-3
DNA: TGTGCCAGCAGTGATGATAGTCTTCAAACAGATACGCAGTATTTT
CDR3: CASSDDSLQTDTQYF

V: TRBV4-3
size: NA
D: TRBD2
J: TRBJ2-1
DNA: TGCGCCAGCAGCCAAAGGGCGGGGGGGCGAATCCATGAGCAGTTCTTC
CDR3: CASSQRAGGRIHEQFF

V: TRBV4-3
size: once
D: TRBD1
J: TRBJ1-1
DNA: TGCGCCAGCAGCCTTACAGGGGGCACTGAAGCTTTCTTT
CDR3: CASSLTGGTEAFF

V: TRBV7-6
size: once
D: TRBD1
J: TRBJ2-7
DNA: TGTGCCAGCAGCCCGACGACTGGGACAGGGTCCTACGAGCAGTACTTC
CDR3: CASSPTTGTGSYEQYF

V: TRBV11-2
size: NA
D: NA
J: TRBJ2-3
DNA: TGTGCCAGCAGCTTTACCGGAACTAGCACAGATACGCAGTATTTT
CDR3: CASSFTGTSTDTQYF

V: TRBV19
size: few
D: NA
J: TRBJ1-5
DNA: TGTGCCAGTAGTCCCGACAGGACGGGTCAGCCCCAGCATTTT
CDR3: CASSPDRTGQPQHF

V: TRBV28
size: NA
D: NA
J: TRBJ2-7
DNA: TGTGCCAGCACCCAAACAGCGCTCCTCTACGAGCAGTACTTC
CDR3: CASTQTALLYEQYF

V: TRBV5-1
size: NA
D: TRBD1
J: TRBJ2-7
DNA: TGCGCCAGCAGCTTGGACGGGACAGGGGGTCCCTACGAGCAGTACTTC
CDR3: CASSLDGTGGPYEQYF

V: TRBV5-1
size: NA
D: NA
J: TRBJ2-1
DNA: TGCGCCAGCAGCTTGGCCGGCCAATACAATGAGCAGTTCTTC
CDR3: CASSLAGQYNEQFF

V: TRBV6-1
size: NA
D: TRBD1
J: TRBJ1-2
DNA: TGTGCCGCTTTCCTAGGCGGACAGGGTCTATATGGCTACACCTTC
CDR3: CAAFLGGQGLYGYTF

V: TRBV7-2
size: NA
D: NA
J: TRBJ1-2
DNA: TGTGCCAGCAGCCATGGCGGGAGGATCGTAGTGAACTATGGCTACACCTTC
CDR3: CASSHGGRIVVNYGYTF

V: TRBV27
size: few
D: NA
J: TRBJ2-7
DNA: TGTGCCAGCAGTTTAGGCCGGGGGGCTCAATACGAGCAGTACTTC
CDR3: CASSLGRGAQYEQYF

V: TRBV7-2
size: few
D: TRBD2
J: TRBJ2-7
DNA: TGTGCCAGCAGCTGGACTAGCGGGGACTACGAGCAGTACTTC
CDR3: CASSWTSGDYEQYF

V: TRBV28
size: NA
D: TRBD1
J: TRBJ1-5
DNA: TGTGCCAGCAGTTTAGGCCGAGACAGGGCGAGGCAGCCCCAGCATTTT
CDR3: CASSLGRDRARQPQHF

V: TRBV20-1
size: NA
D: NA
J: TRBJ2-1
DNA: TGCAGTGCTACGACCTACAATGAGCAGTTCTTC
CDR3: CSATTYNEQFF

V: TRBV27
size: few
D: TRBD2
J: TRBJ2-3
DNA: TGTGCCAGCAGTGCGTCCGGGACTAGCGGGGGGGCCTGGTCAGATACGCAGTATTTT
CDR3: CASSASGTSGGAWSDTQYF

V: TRBV28
size: NA
D: NA
J: TRBJ1-2
DNA: TGTGCCAGCAGACCTGACAGTACTGGCTACACCTTC
CDR3: CASRPDSTGYTF

V: TRBV5-6
size: few
D: NA
J: TRBJ2-2
DNA: TGTGCCAGCAGCTTGTTCCTCGGGGAGCTGTTTTTT
CDR3: CASSLFLGELFF

V: TRBV27
size: NA
D: NA
J: TRBJ2-3
DNA: TGTGCCAGCAGTTCCCCAGGGAAAGGTACAGATACGCAGTATTTT
CDR3: CASSSPGKGTDTQYF